A selection of T cell receptor beta chains follows, all from one sample in a study of cytomegalovirus exposure and HLA in healthy donors. Produced via immunoSEQ multiplex PCR; TCRdb's table is partial and in-frame only. Among approximately 160,000 clones listed, about 81% were seen once. Sequenced input: PBMCs. Every receptor here comes from a girl aged 10 to 17 in good health and CMV-seropositive. Each CDR3 is given with its conserved first and last residue. D genes are given only for firm matches. The listing skips clone size in some rows; elsewhere it reads once, few, many or a size class.

J: TRBJ2-7; size: -; V: TRBV11-2; D: TRBD2; CDR3: CASRSGRGYEQYF; DNA: TGTGCCAGCAGGAGCGGGAGGGGTTACGAGCAGTACTTC
J: TRBJ2-5; size: -; V: TRBV11-2; D: TRBD1; CDR3: CASSPPDRGQETQYF; DNA: TGTGCCAGCAGCCCGCCTGACAGGGGACAAGAGACCCAGTACTTC
J: TRBJ2-2; size: -; V: TRBV9; D: -; CDR3: CASSGRGYGTGELFF; DNA: TGTGCCAGCAGCGGCCGGGGGTACGGAACCGGGGAGCTGTTTTTT
J: TRBJ2-7; size: few; V: TRBV2; D: -; CDR3: CASSEDAESYEQYF; DNA: TGTGCCAGCAGTGAAGATGCGGAATCCTACGAGCAGTACTTC
J: TRBJ1-1; size: many; V: TRBV11-2; D: TRBD1; CDR3: CASSWTGQGDAAFF; DNA: TGTGCCAGCAGCTGGACTGGACAGGGGGACGCAGCTTTCTTT
J: TRBJ1-2; size: -; V: TRBV14; D: -; CDR3: CASSRSGGYYGYTF; DNA: TGTGCCAGCAGCCGTTCGGGGGGATATTATGGCTACACCTTC
J: TRBJ1-2; size: -; V: TRBV4-3; D: -; CDR3: CASSQDIVGDYYGYTF; DNA: TGCGCCAGCAGCCAAGATATTGTGGGAGATTACTATGGCTACACCTTC
J: TRBJ1-1; size: -; V: TRBV29-1; D: -; CDR3: CSVTQRGWANTEAFF; DNA: TGCAGCGTCACCCAACGGGGTTGGGCGAACACTGAAGCTTTCTTT
J: TRBJ2-5; size: once; V: TRBV10-3; D: TRBD2; CDR3: CAISPGLAAQETQYF; DNA: TGTGCCATCAGCCCGGGACTAGCGGCACAAGAGACCCAGTACTTC
J: TRBJ1-5; size: -; V: TRBV6-6; D: -; CDR3: CASTSRVGQPQHF; DNA: TGTGCCAGCACCTCCAGGGTAGGACAGCCCCAGCATTTT
J: TRBJ2-7; size: -; V: TRBV28; D: TRBD1; CDR3: CASSFSLGTGGFPSEQYF; DNA: TGTGCCAGCAGTTTCTCACTCGGGACAGGGGGATTTCCCTCCGAGCAGTACTTC
J: TRBJ2-7; size: few; V: TRBV25-1; D: -; CDR3: CASSELRDYEQYF; DNA: TGTGCCAGCAGTGAATTGAGGGACTACGAGCAGTACTTC
J: TRBJ2-3; size: -; V: TRBV7-2; D: -; CDR3: CASSLGGGQSDTQYF; DNA: TGTGCCAGCAGCTTAGGTGGGGGCCAGTCGGATACGCAGTATTTT
J: TRBJ1-1; size: -; V: TRBV18; D: -; CDR3: CASSLTGMNTEAFF; DNA: TGTGCCAGCTCACTGACAGGTATGAACACTGAAGCTTTCTTT
J: TRBJ1-1; size: few; V: TRBV25-1; D: TRBD1; CDR3: CASSENLGTGRRGTEAFF; DNA: TGTGCCAGCAGTGAGAACCTTGGGACAGGCCGGAGGGGCACTGAAGCTTTCTTT